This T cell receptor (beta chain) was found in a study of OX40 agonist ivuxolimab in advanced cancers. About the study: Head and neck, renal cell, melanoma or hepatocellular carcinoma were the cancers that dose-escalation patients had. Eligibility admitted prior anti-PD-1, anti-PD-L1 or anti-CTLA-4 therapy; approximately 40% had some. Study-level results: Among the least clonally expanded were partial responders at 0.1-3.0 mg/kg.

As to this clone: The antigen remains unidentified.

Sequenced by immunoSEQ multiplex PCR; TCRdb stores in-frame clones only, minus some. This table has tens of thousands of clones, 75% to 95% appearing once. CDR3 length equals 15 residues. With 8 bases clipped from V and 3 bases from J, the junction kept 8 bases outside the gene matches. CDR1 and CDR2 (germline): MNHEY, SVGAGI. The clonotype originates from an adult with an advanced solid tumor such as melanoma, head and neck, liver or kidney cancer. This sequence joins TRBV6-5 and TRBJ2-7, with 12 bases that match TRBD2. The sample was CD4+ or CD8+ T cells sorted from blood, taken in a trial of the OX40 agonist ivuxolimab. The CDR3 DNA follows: TGTGCCAGCGCCCTCCTAGCGGGAGGGCACTACGAGCAGTACTTC. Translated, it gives CASALLAGGHYEQYF.